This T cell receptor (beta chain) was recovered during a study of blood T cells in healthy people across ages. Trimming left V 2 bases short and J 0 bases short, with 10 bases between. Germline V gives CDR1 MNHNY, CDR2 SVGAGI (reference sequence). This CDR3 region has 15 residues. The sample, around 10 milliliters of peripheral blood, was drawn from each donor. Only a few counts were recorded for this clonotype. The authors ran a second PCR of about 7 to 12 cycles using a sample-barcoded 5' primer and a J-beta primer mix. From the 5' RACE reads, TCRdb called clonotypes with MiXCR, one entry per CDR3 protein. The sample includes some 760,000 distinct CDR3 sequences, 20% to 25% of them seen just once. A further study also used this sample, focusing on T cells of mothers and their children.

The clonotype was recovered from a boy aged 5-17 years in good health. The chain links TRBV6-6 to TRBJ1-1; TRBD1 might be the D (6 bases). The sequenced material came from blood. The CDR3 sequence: CASSYRQAMNTEAFF. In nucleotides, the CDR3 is TGTGCCAGCAGTTACCGACAGGCGATGAACACTGAAGCTTTCTTT.